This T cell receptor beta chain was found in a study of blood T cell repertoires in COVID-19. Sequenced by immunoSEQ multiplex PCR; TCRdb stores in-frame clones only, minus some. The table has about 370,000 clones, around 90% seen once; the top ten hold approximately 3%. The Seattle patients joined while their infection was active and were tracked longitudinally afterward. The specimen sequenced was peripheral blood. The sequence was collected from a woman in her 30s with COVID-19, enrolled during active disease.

CDR3 sequence (DNA): TGTGCCAGCAGCCAGGCCAGCGGAAGTTACCGGAGTGCAGATACGCAGTATTTT. This codes for CASSQASGSYRSADTQYF. V and J are TRBV3-1 (or the pseudogene TRBV3-2) and TRBJ2-3; tentative D call: TRBD2 (5 bases). Germline CDR1 reads LGHDT; CDR2 reads YNNKEL (reference sequence). Trimming removed 3 bases at V and 4 bases at J, with 23 bases between. The CDR3 has 18 amino acids.